This TCR beta chain came from a study of regulatory T cells in long-lasting Graves disease. Notes on the study in general: Persistent disease was characterized by preferential usage of TRBV28, TRBJ1-2 and TRBJ2-5. It was possible that the small sample size reduced accuracy.

As for time point: newly diagnosed GD, antithyroid drugs for less than 3 months. From PBMCs, RNA was extracted and then used to make the TCR library. Many counts were recorded for this clonotype. Its antigen remains unidentified. The germline CDR1 and CDR2 sequences are SGHRS and YFSETQ. Deletions cut 1 base from V and 2 bases from J, with 16 bases between. The length of the CDR3 is 16 residues. Arm-PCR with iRepertoire HTBI primers amplified the CDR3 regions for these TCR beta libraries. TCRdb processed the multiplex PCR reads anew with MiXCR; each CDR3 protein has one entry. The data hold 400,000 to 500,000 distinct CDR3 sequences, with roughly 15% observed a single time. Separately, the same data were catalogued under a study of T cells in Graves' hyperthyroidism and ophthalmopathy.

The input for sequencing was peripheral blood mononuclear cells (PBMCs), taken at new diagnosis, from a patient treated with antithyroid drugs. The chain is built from TRBV5-1 and TRBJ2-7; weak D call: TRBD1 (6 bases). This TCR was sampled from a woman aged 25 to 39 with Graves disease. CDR3 nucleotide sequence: TGCGCCAGCAGCTTGTTGATCAGGGACAATCCCTACGAGCAGTACTTC. Residues: CASSLLIRDNPYEQYF.